This TCR beta chain was retrieved from a study of spatial heterogeneity in lung cancer. Study results and caveats: Expanded intratumoral alpha and beta TCR counts tracked tumor mutation counts.

This clonotype was observed a handful of times. The antigen remains undetermined. The time point denotes: sample taken at primary tumor resection. All TCR cDNA molecules were individually tagged with a unique molecular identifier. TCRdb reprocessed the 5' RACE reads with MiXCR, giving one entry per CDR3 protein. The table includes around 9,700 distinct CDR3 sequences, 6.5% to 9.5% detected once. The source is a male donor with early-stage non-small cell lung cancer. Sequenced material: lung tumor tissue, taken at surgery.

CDR3: CAISESAASSGANVLTF. The CDR3 region has the DNA TGTGCCATCAGTGAGTCGGCAGCTAGCTCTGGGGCCAACGTCCTGACTTTC. This sequence joins TRBV10-3 and TRBJ2-6; D remains unclear. Germline CDR1 and CDR2: ENHRY and SYGVKD. Trimming pared 0 bases from V and 0 bases from J, leaving 9 bases between. CDR3 length: 17 amino acids.